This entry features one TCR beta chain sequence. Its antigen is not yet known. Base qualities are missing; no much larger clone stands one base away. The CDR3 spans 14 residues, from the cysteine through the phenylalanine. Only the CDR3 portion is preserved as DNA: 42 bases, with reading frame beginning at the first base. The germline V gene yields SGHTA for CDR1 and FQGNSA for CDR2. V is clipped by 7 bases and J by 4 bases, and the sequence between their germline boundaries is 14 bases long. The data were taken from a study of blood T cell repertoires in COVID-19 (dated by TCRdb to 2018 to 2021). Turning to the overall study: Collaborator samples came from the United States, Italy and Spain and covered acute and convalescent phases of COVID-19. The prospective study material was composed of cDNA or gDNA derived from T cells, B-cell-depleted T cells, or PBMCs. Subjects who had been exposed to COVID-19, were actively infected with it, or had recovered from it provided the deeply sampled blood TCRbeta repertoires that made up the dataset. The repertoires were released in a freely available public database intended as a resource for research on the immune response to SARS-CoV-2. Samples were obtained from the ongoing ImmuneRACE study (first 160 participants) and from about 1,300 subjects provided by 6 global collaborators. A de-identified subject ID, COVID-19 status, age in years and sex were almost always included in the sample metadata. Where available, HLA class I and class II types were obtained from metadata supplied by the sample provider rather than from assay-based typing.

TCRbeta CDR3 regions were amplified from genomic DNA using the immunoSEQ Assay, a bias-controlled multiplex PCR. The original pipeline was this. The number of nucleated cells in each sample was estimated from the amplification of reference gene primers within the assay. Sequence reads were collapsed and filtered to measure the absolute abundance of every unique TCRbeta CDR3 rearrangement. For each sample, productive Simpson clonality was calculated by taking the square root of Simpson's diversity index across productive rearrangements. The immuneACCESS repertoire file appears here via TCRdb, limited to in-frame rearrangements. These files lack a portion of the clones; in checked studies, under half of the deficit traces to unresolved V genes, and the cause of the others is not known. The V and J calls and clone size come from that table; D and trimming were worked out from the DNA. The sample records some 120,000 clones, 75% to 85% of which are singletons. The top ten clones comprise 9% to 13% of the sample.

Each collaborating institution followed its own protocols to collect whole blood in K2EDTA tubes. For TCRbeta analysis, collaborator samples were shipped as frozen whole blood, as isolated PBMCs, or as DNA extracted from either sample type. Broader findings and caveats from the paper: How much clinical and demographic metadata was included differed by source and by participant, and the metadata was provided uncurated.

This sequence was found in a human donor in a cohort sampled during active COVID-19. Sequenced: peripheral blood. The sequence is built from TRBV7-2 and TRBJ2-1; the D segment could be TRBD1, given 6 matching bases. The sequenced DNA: TGTGCCAGCACCCCGGACAGTAATTACAATGAGCAGTTCTTC. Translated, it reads CASTPDSNYNEQFF. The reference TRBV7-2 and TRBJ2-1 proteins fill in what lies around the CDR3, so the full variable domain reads GAGVSQSPSNKVTEKGKDVELRCDPISGHTALYWYRQSLGQGLEFLIYFQGNSAPDKSGLPSDRFSAERTGGSVSTLTIQRTQQEDSAVYLCASTPDSNYNEQFFGPGTRLTVL.